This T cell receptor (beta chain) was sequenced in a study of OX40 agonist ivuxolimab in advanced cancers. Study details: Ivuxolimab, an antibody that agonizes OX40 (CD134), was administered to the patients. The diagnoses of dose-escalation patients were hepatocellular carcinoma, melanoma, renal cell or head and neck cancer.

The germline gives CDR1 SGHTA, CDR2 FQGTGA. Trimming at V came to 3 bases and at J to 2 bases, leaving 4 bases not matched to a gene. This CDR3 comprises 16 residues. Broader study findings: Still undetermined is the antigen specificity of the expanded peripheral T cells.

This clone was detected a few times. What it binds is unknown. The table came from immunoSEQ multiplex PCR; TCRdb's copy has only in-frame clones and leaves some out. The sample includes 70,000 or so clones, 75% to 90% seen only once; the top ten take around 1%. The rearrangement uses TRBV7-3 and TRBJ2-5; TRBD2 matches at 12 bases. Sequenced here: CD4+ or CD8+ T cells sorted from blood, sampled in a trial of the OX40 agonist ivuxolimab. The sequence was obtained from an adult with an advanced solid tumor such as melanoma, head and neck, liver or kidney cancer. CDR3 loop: CASSLTGLAGQETQYF. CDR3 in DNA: TGTGCCAGCAGCTTGACTGGACTAGCGGGGCAAGAGACCCAGTACTTC.